Listed below are T cell receptor beta chains from one sample, sequenced in a study. TCRdb used MiXCR to reprocess the reads, holding one entry per CDR3 protein. The sample contains 4,700 or so distinct CDR3 sequences, roughly 7.5% of which appear only once. Material: CD4+ T cells from synovial fluid. These receptors were collected from a human donor with rheumatoid arthritis. The CDR3 runs from the conserved cysteine through the conserved F or W. Each record gives: D gene, J gene, V gene, clone size, CDR3 DNA, CDR3 protein. A D gene is named only where the DNA matches it firmly. The size of a clone is reported for some rows only, either as once, few or many, or as a class for expanded clones.

d_call: TRBD2
j_call: TRBJ2-7
v_call: TRBV7-2
clone_size: many
cdr3_nt: TGTGCCAGCAGCATAAACCCTAGCGGGTCCTACGAGCAGTACTTC
cdr3_aa: CASSINPSGSYEQYF

d_call: TRBD2
j_call: TRBJ2-1
v_call: TRBV29-1
clone_size: medium-sized
cdr3_nt: TGCAGCGTTGAAGGGGGGACTAGTCCCAATGAGCAGTTCTTC
cdr3_aa: CSVEGGTSPNEQFF

d_call: TRBD1
j_call: TRBJ1-3
v_call: TRBV11-2
clone_size: large
cdr3_nt: TGTGCCAGCACGACCATCGGACAGGGAGGAATTGGAAACACCATATATTTT
cdr3_aa: CASTTIGQGGIGNTIYF

d_call: TRBD1
j_call: TRBJ2-5
v_call: TRBV12-3/TRBV12-4
clone_size: many
cdr3_nt: TGTGCCAGCAGTTCAGACAGGGGAGGCGGAAGGGAGACCCAGTACTTC
cdr3_aa: CASSSDRGGGRETQYF

d_call: TRBD2
j_call: TRBJ2-1
v_call: TRBV6-6
clone_size: many
cdr3_nt: TGTGCCAGCAGTTCCCAGACTAGCGGGAGGACTGAGCAGTTCTTC
cdr3_aa: CASSSQTSGRTEQFF

d_call: TRBD1
j_call: TRBJ1-2
v_call: TRBV27
clone_size: medium-sized
cdr3_nt: TGTGCCAGCAGTTTAAAGGCTCCGGGACAGGTCCCCTCCCCAAGTGGCTACACCTTC
cdr3_aa: CASSLKAPGQVPSPSGYTF

d_call: -
j_call: TRBJ2-7
v_call: TRBV6-6
clone_size: medium-sized
cdr3_nt: TGTGCCAGCAGGGAGGGGGGGTCGGGCTACGAGCAGTACTTC
cdr3_aa: CASREGGSGYEQYF

d_call: -
j_call: TRBJ2-2
v_call: TRBV6-5
clone_size: many
cdr3_nt: TGTGCCAGCAGTTCCCCCCCAGCGGGCGGGGAGCTGTTTTTT
cdr3_aa: CASSSPPAGGELFF

d_call: -
j_call: TRBJ2-3
v_call: TRBV30
clone_size: -
cdr3_nt: TGTGCCTGTACCGGGCAGGGAACAGATACGCAGTATTTT
cdr3_aa: CACTGQGTDTQYF

d_call: -
j_call: TRBJ2-2
v_call: TRBV20-1
clone_size: medium-sized
cdr3_nt: TGCAGTGCTAGGGTCCCGAACACCGGGGAGCTGTTTTTT
cdr3_aa: CSARVPNTGELFF

d_call: -
j_call: TRBJ1-4
v_call: TRBV19
clone_size: -
cdr3_nt: TGTGCCAGTAGTATTTCATCGGGAACTAATGAAAAACTGTTTTTT
cdr3_aa: CASSISSGTNEKLFF

d_call: -
j_call: TRBJ2-5
v_call: TRBV5-4
clone_size: many
cdr3_nt: TGTGCCAGCAGCTCTCCTGGGGGGAAGTCAGAGACCCAGTACTTC
cdr3_aa: CASSSPGGKSETQYF

d_call: -
j_call: TRBJ1-5
v_call: TRBV7-3
clone_size: many
cdr3_nt: TGTGCCAGCAGCTTAGCAAGGGGTGTTAATCAGCCCCAGCATTTT
cdr3_aa: CASSLARGVNQPQHF

d_call: -
j_call: TRBJ1-1
v_call: TRBV18
clone_size: many
cdr3_nt: TGTGCCAGCTTTGGCGGCGGAGCTGGGACGGGAACTGAAGCTTTCTTT
cdr3_aa: CASFGGGAGTGTEAFF

d_call: -
j_call: TRBJ1-2
v_call: TRBV5-5
clone_size: large
cdr3_nt: TGTGCCAGCAGCTCCGCGGCAGTTAATGGCTACACCTTC
cdr3_aa: CASSSAAVNGYTF

d_call: -
j_call: TRBJ2-3
v_call: TRBV4-2
clone_size: -
cdr3_nt: TGTGCCAGCAGCCCCAAGGAAGGCATTTCGGATACGCAGTATTTT
cdr3_aa: CASSPKEGISDTQYF

d_call: -
j_call: TRBJ2-1
v_call: TRBV7-9
clone_size: many
cdr3_nt: TGTGCCAGCAGCTTGGAAGGACTGAGGGGATACAATGAGCAGTTCTTC
cdr3_aa: CASSLEGLRGYNEQFF

d_call: -
j_call: TRBJ2-3
v_call: TRBV9
clone_size: medium-sized
cdr3_nt: TGTGCCAGCAGCCTTACGCAGGGGAGCACAGATACGCAGTATTTT
cdr3_aa: CASSLTQGSTDTQYF

d_call: -
j_call: TRBJ2-1
v_call: TRBV29-1
clone_size: medium-sized
cdr3_nt: TGCAGCGTTAAAGAGGGGGACCACTACAATGAGCAGTTCTTC
cdr3_aa: CSVKEGDHYNEQFF

d_call: -
j_call: TRBJ1-2
v_call: TRBV28
clone_size: -
cdr3_nt: TGTGCCACCGCCCCGGCGGACCTTTATGGCTACACCTTC
cdr3_aa: CATAPADLYGYTF

d_call: TRBD2
j_call: TRBJ2-3
v_call: TRBV12-3/TRBV12-4
clone_size: medium-sized
cdr3_nt: TGTGCCAGCAGTTTAAGGGACGGAGCCAGCGGGGCGCAGTATTTT
cdr3_aa: CASSLRDGASGAQYF

d_call: TRBD1
j_call: TRBJ1-5
v_call: TRBV7-9
clone_size: medium-sized
cdr3_nt: TGTGCCAACAGGGGGCGCAATCAGCCCCAGCATTTT
cdr3_aa: CANRGRNQPQHF

d_call: -
j_call: TRBJ1-3
v_call: TRBV29-1
clone_size: medium-sized
cdr3_nt: TGCAGCGTTGCCCGGGACAACGGAAACACCATATATTTT
cdr3_aa: CSVARDNGNTIYF

d_call: -
j_call: TRBJ2-2
v_call: TRBV11-2
clone_size: medium-sized
cdr3_nt: TGTGCCAGCAGCTTAGACAGGGTCGGGGAGCTGTTTTTT
cdr3_aa: CASSLDRVGELFF

d_call: TRBD1
j_call: TRBJ1-5
v_call: TRBV18
clone_size: large
cdr3_nt: TGTGCCAGCTCACCCGACAGGGCCAATCAGCCCCAGCATTTT
cdr3_aa: CASSPDRANQPQHF

d_call: TRBD1
j_call: TRBJ1-5
v_call: TRBV10-3
clone_size: many
cdr3_nt: TGTGCCATCAGTGAAAAGTTTGGACAGGGGAACAATCAGCCCCAGCATTTT
cdr3_aa: CAISEKFGQGNNQPQHF

d_call: -
j_call: TRBJ2-5
v_call: TRBV5-6
clone_size: many
cdr3_nt: TGTACCAGCAGCAGGACTCAGAGAGAGACCCAGTACTTC
cdr3_aa: CTSSRTQRETQYF

d_call: -
j_call: TRBJ1-2
v_call: TRBV29-1
clone_size: -
cdr3_nt: TGCAGCGCCAAGGTGTTGGACCGTGATGGCTACACCTTC
cdr3_aa: CSAKVLDRDGYTF

d_call: TRBD1
j_call: TRBJ2-1
v_call: TRBV6-2/TRBV6-3
clone_size: medium-sized
cdr3_nt: TGTGCCAGCAGCGACCCCGACAGGGTTCAGAAGTTCTTC
cdr3_aa: CASSDPDRVQKFF